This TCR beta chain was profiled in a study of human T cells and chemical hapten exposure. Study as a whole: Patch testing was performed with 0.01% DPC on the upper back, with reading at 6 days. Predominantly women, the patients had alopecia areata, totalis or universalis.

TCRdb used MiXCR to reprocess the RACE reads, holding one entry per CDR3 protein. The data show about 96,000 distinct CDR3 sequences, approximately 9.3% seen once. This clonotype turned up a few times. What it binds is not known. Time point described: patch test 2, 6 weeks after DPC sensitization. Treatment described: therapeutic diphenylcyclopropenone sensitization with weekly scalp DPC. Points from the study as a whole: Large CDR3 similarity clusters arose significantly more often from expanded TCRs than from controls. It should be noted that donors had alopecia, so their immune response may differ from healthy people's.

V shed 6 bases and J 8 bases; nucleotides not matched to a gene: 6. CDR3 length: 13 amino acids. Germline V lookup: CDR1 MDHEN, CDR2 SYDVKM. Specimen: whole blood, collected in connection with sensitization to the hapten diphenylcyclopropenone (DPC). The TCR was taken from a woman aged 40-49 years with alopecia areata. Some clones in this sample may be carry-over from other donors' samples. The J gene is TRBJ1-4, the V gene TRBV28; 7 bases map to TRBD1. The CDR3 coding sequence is TGTGCCAGCAGACCACAGGGGTTCGAAAAACTGTTTTTT. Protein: CASRPQGFEKLFF.